This T cell receptor beta chain came from a study of cytomegalovirus exposure and HLA in healthy donors. The V end lost 0 bases, the J end lost 4 bases, and 9 bases lay between the germline ends. This CDR3 contains 14 residues. CDR1 LGHNA and CDR2 YSLEER come from the germline V gene. This PCR relied on a set of 60 Vbeta primers and 13 Jbeta primers. Using immunoSEQ multiplex PCR, the repertoire was profiled, and TCRdb retains in-frame clones only, with some absent. Of about 96,000 clones listed, under 85% were seen once; the top ten hold approximately 3.2%. The V and J genes are TRBV4-3 and TRBJ1-2; possibly TRBD1 for D (5 bases). The TCR was taken from a female donor in good health and CMV-seropositive. The sequencing input was PBMCs. CDR3 region: CASSQDQGGYGYTF. In DNA form, the CDR3 reads TGCGCCAGCAGCCAAGATCAGGGTGGCTATGGCTACACCTTC.